This entry is about one T cell receptor (beta chain). Its specificity is unknown. The germline CDR1 and CDR2 sequences are MDHEN and SYDVKM. This CDR3 region has 17 residues. Deletions cut 8 bases from V and 1 base from J, with 23 bases between. This record belongs to a study of cytomegalovirus exposure and HLA in healthy donors. About the study: Some 90 million unique TCRs from HLA-typed donors were held in an early data release. Study observations and caveats: TCR beta V segments were, for the most part, productive about 87% or about 30% of the time in an earlier analysis. In a later analysis, DRB1 alleles had the most associated TCRs; HLA-C alleles the fewest.

The PCR made use of 60 Vbeta and 13 Jbeta primers. Method: immunoSEQ multiplex PCR; TCRdb's copy keeps in-frame clones and lacks some. Counted here are around 150,000 clones, 66% occurring once; the ten biggest clones make up 6.5%. The rearrangement joins TRBV28 to TRBJ2-5, with D possibly being TRBD2 (7 bases). The sample taken for sequencing was PBMCs. The clonotype comes from a woman aged 55-69 years in good health and CMV-seronegative. This CDR3 is CASSFSPQGGGQETQYF. The CDR3 DNA reads as TGTGCCAGCTCCTTTTCCCCACAAGGGGGGGGCCAAGAGACCCAGTACTTC.